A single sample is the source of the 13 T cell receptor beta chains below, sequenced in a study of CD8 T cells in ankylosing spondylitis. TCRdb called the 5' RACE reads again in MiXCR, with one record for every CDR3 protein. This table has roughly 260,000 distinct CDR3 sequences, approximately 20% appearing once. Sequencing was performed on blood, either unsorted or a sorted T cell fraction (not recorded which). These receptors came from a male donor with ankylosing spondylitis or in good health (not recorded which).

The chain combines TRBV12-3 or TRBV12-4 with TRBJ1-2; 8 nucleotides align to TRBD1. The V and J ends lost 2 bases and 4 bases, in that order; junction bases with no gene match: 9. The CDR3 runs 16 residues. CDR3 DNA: TGTGCCAGCAGTTTATGGGGCAGGGGGCCCTCCTATGGCTACACCTTC. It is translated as CASSLWGRGPSYGYTF.

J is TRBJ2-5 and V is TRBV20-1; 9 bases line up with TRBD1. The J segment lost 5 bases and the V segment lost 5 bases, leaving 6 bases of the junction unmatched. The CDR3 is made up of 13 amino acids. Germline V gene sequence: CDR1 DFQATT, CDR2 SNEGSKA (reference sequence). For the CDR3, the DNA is TGCAGTGCTCCGACAGGGGGGTGGGAGACCCAGTACTTC. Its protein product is CSAPTGGWETQYF.

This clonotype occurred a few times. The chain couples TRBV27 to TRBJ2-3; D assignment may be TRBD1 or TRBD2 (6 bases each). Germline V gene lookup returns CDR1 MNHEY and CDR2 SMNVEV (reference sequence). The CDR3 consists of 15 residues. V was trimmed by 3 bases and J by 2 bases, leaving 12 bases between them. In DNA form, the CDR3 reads TGTGCCAGCAGTTTCGGGGGACAAATCACAGATACGCAGTATTTT. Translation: CASSFGGQITDTQYF.

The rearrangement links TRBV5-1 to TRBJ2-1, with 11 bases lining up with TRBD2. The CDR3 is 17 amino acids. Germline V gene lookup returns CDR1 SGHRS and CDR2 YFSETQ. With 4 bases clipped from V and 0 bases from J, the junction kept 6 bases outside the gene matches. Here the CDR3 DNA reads TGCGCCAGCAGCCTCAGACTAGCGGGAAACTCCTACAATGAGCAGTTCTTC. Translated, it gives CASSLRLAGNSYNEQFF.

CDR3 loop: CAISEATPSGYGYTF. CDR3 nucleotides: TGTGCCATCAGTGAGGCGACTCCGTCGGGTTATGGCTACACCTTC. V gene TRBV10-3 combines with J gene TRBJ1-2; no definite D call. V lost 2 bases and J lost 5, with 15 bases in between. The germline CDR1 and CDR2 sequences are ENHRY and SYGVKD. CDR3 length: 15 amino acids.

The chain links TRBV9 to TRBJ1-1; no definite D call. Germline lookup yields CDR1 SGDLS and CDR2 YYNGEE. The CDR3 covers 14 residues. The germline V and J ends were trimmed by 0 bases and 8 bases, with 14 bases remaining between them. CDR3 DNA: TGTGCCAGCAGCGTAGAGCCCCAACAGAGCGAAGCTTTCTTT. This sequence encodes CASSVEPQQSEAFF.

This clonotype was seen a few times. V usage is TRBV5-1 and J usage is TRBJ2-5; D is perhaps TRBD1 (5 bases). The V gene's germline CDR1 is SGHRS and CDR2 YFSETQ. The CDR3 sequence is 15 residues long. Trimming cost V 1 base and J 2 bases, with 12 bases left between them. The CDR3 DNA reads TGCGCCAGCAGCTTGTTGCCCGACAGACAAGAGACCCAGTACTTC. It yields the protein CASSLLPDRQETQYF.

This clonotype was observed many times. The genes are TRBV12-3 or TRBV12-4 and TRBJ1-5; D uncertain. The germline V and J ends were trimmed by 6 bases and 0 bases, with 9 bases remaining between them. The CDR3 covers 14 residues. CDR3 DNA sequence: TGTGCCAGCAGCCTAGGGTCTAGCAATCAGCCCCAGCATTTT. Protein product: CASSLGSSNQPQHF.

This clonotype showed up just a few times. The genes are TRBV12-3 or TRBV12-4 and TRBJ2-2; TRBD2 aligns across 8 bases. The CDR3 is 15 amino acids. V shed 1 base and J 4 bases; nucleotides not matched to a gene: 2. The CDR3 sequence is CASSLGGGLTGELFF. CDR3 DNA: TGTGCCAGCAGTTTAGGCGGGGGGCTCACCGGGGAGCTGTTTTTT.

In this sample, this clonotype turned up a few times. The DNA of the CDR3 is TGCGCCAGCAGCTTTAGGACAGTCTCAAGCTCCTACAATGAGCAGTTCTTC. Translated, it gives CASSFRTVSSSYNEQFF. The J gene is TRBJ2-1, the V gene TRBV5-1; tentative D call: TRBD1 (6 bases). The CDR3 spans 17 residues. Germline V lookup: CDR1 SGHRS, CDR2 YFSETQ. Trimming removed 2 bases from V and 0 bases from J, with 15 bases in between.

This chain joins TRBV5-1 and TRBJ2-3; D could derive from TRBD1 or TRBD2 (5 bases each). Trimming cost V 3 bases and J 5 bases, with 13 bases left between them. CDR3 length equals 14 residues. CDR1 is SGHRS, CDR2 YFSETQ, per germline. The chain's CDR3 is CASSSGTSGDTQYF. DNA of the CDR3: TGCGCCAGCAGCTCCGGGACGTCGGGAGATACGCAGTATTTT.

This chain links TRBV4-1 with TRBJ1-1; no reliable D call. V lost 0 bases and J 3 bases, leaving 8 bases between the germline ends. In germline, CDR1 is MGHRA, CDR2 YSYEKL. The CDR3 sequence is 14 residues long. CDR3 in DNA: TGCGCCAGCAGCCAAGATGGCGGTTACACTGAAGCTTTCTTT. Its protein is CASSQDGGYTEAFF.

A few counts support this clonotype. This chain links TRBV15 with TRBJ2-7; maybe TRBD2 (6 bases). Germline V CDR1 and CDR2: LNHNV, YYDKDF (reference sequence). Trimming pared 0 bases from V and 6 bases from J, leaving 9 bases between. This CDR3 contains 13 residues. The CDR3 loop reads CATSRELAAEQYV. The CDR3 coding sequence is TGTGCCACCAGCAGAGAACTAGCCGCCGAGCAGTACGTC.